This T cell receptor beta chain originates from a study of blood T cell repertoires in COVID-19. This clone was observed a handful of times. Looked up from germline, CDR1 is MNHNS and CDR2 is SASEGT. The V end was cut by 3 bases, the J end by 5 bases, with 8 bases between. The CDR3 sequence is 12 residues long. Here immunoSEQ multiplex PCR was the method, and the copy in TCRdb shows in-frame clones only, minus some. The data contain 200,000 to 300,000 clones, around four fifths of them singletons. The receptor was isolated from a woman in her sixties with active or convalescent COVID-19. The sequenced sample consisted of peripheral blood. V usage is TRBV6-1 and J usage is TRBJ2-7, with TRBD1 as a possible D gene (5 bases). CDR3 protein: CASSDRADEQYF. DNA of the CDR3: TGTGCCAGCAGTGACAGGGCCGACGAGCAGTACTTC.